Listed below are T cell receptor beta chains from one sample, sequenced in a study of blood T cell repertoires in COVID-19. Assay used: immunoSEQ multiplex PCR; TCRdb lists only in-frame clones, some missing. This sample has over 90,000 clones, with over 65% found just once. Sequenced material: peripheral blood. Source of these receptors: a man between 65 and 80 years old with COVID-19, enrolled during active disease. CDR3s include the opening cysteine and the closing phenylalanine or tryptophan. Each record gives: clone size, D gene, J gene, V gene, CDR3 DNA, CDR3 protein. D genes are given only for firm matches. Clone size, where shown, is once, few, many, or a class for clones that have expanded.

>.|TRBD1|TRBJ1-5|TRBV28
TGTGCCAGCAGTTTTCCCTCGACAGGGTTCGGACAGCCCCAGCATTTT
CASSFPSTGFGQPQHF
>.|TRBD2|TRBJ2-1|TRBV5-1
TGCGCCAGCTCCCCTAGCGGGAGCTCCTACAATGAGCAGTTCTTC
CASSPSGSSYNEQFF
>.|TRBD2|TRBJ2-1|TRBV5-1
TGCGCCAGCAGCTTGGAACTAGCGGACTACAATGAGCAGTTCTTC
CASSLELADYNEQFF
>.|.|TRBJ2-5|TRBV5-1
TGCGCCAGCAGCACCGGACAACAGGAGACCCAGTACTTC
CASSTGQQETQYF
>.|.|TRBJ2-5|TRBV6-5
TGTGCCAGCAGTTTTGCCCGGGAAACCCAGTACTTC
CASSFARETQYF
>once|TRBD2|TRBJ2-7|TRBV28
TGTGCCAGCTGGGGGGGGAGCTCCTACGAGCAGTACTTC
CASWGGSSYEQYF
>.|TRBD2|TRBJ2-1|TRBV28
TGTGCCAGCTTGTTTGGGGGAAAAGCGGGGGATGAGCAGTTCTTC
CASLFGGKAGDEQFF
>once|.|TRBJ2-2|TRBV5-8
TGTGCCAGCAGCCCGACGAAAAGGGGTGTCCCCGGGGAGCTGTTTTTT
CASSPTKRGVPGELFF
>.|.|TRBJ1-2|TRBV7-9
TGTGCCAGCAGCTCCCAGTCCTATGGCTACACCTTC
CASSSQSYGYTF
>.|.|TRBJ2-1|TRBV2
TGTGCCAGCAGTGTCTTTGGCGGGCTGAGCTCCTACAATGAGCAGTTCTTC
CASSVFGGLSSYNEQFF
>.|TRBD2|TRBJ2-3|TRBV5-1
TGCGCCAGCAGCAAAGGGACTATCGGGGTCACAGATACGCAGTATTTT
CASSKGTIGVTDTQYF
>.|TRBD2|TRBJ2-3|TRBV18
TGTGCCAGCTCACCAGGCAGTAGCGGGAGCGGCGCAGATACGCAGTATTTT
CASSPGSSGSGADTQYF
>.|.|TRBJ1-6|TRBV5-1
TGCGCCAGCAGATCCTTTGCCGGGACATCGAATTCACCCCTCCACTTT
CASRSFAGTSNSPLHF
>.|.|TRBJ2-2|TRBV7-9
TGTGCCAGCAGCTTCTACACCGGGGAGCTGTTTTTT
CASSFYTGELFF
>.|.|TRBJ1-1|TRBV4-2
TGTGCCAGCAGCCAAGAATCCTACAGGACTTTCTTT
CASSQESYRTFF
>.|TRBD2|TRBJ2-3|TRBV5-4
TGTGCCAGCAGCTTGGATGGGGGAGGGCGTCTAGATACGCAGTATTTT
CASSLDGGGRLDTQYF
>.|TRBD1|TRBJ1-2|TRBV28
TGTGCCAGCAGTTTTTGGGTTAGACAGGGCCGTGTCTACACCTTC
CASSFWVRQGRVYTF
>.|.|TRBJ2-3|TRBV9
TGTGCCAGCAGCTTTAGCGCCAGCACAGATACGCAGTATTTT
CASSFSASTDTQYF
>few|.|TRBJ1-3|TRBV7-2
TGTGCCAGCAGCCCGCTGACAGCCTCCGTAGGAAACACCATATATTTT
CASSPLTASVGNTIYF
>.|.|TRBJ2-1|TRBV20-1
TGCAGTGCTCCTGACTCGCTACAGTTCTTC
CSAPDSLQFF
>.|.|TRBJ2-1|TRBV29-1
TGCAGCGTTGTACTAGCATACAATGAGCAGTTCTTC
CSVVLAYNEQFF
>.|.|TRBJ2-2|TRBV5-1
TGCGCCAGCAGCCAGGTGGCAGGGAACACCGGGGAGCTGTTTTTT
CASSQVAGNTGELFF
>.|.|TRBJ1-5|TRBV30
TGTGCCTGGAGTCAAGTAGTTGGGGCTGGACAGCCCCAGCATTTT
CAWSQVVGAGQPQHF
>.|.|TRBJ1-1|TRBV3-1/TRBV3-2
TGTGCCAGCAGCCAAGACGACGGGGTAAGGACTGAAGCTTTCTTT
CASSQDDGVRTEAFF
>.|.|TRBJ2-5|TRBV7-2
TGTGCCAGCAGTCTCACCCCCCTACCCCAAGAGACCCAGTACTTC
CASSLTPLPQETQYF
>.|.|TRBJ2-7|TRBV5-1
TGCGCCAGCAGCTTGGGGGGGCCTAACGACCGCTACGAGCAGTACTTC
CASSLGGPNDRYEQYF
>once|TRBD1|TRBJ2-1|TRBV30
TGTGCCTGGAGTGTACTCGGGACAGGGGTTCGGGAGCAGTTCTTC
CAWSVLGTGVREQFF
>.|.|TRBJ1-5|TRBV6-5
TGTGCCAGCAGTCGAGGGCCTACAGATCAGCCCCAGCATTTT
CASSRGPTDQPQHF
>.|TRBD1|TRBJ1-2|TRBV28
TGTGCCAGCAGTCGACAGGGGGATGGCTACACCTTC
CASSRQGDGYTF
>.|TRBD1|TRBJ2-7|TRBV15
TGTGCCACCAGCAGAGTTGTGGGGGACAGCTTCTACGAGCAGTACTTC
CATSRVVGDSFYEQYF
>.|TRBD1|TRBJ1-2|TRBV3-1/TRBV3-2
TGTGCCAGCAGCCAGAGGGACAGGAACTATGGCTACACCTTC
CASSQRDRNYGYTF
>.|.|TRBJ2-7|TRBV19
TGTGCCACCCCTTATGTTGCTAGGGGGAGTGACGAGCAGTACTTC
CATPYVARGSDEQYF
>.|.|TRBJ1-1|TRBV28
TGTGCCAGCAGTTTAATTAGACTGGGGGGAGGGAACACTGAAGCTTTCTTT
CASSLIRLGGGNTEAFF
>.|TRBD2|TRBJ2-3|TRBV24-1
TGTGCCACCTGCTCCGGGACTAGCGGAAGCACAGATACGCAGTATTTT
CATCSGTSGSTDTQYF
>.|TRBD1|TRBJ2-3|TRBV28
TGTGCCAGCAGGACGGGACAGCCCACAGATACGCAGTATTTT
CASRTGQPTDTQYF
>.|TRBD1|TRBJ1-4|TRBV28
TGTGCCAGCAGTTCAGGACAGGGGGGGAGGGAAAAACTGTTTTTT
CASSSGQGGREKLFF
>.|TRBD1|TRBJ1-4|TRBV19
TGTGCCAGTAGTCCGACCCCACAGGGGGCTAATGAAAAACTGTTTTTT
CASSPTPQGANEKLFF
>many|.|TRBJ2-2|TRBV7-2
TGTGCCAGCAGTCAGGGATGGGAAGGCGGGGAGCTGTTTTTT
CASSQGWEGGELFF
>.|TRBD2|TRBJ2-3|TRBV28
TGTGCCAGCAGCTGGACTAGCGGAAAAAGCACAGATACGCAGTATTTT
CASSWTSGKSTDTQYF
>.|TRBD2|TRBJ2-7|TRBV5-5
TGTGCCAGCAGCTCCGGGACTAGCAGTTCCTACGAGCAGTACTTC
CASSSGTSSSYEQYF
>few|.|TRBJ2-3|TRBV11-3
TGTGCCAGCACCCTTAGTCGGGACATTTACACAGATACGCAGTATTTT
CASTLSRDIYTDTQYF
>.|.|TRBJ2-7|TRBV29-1
TGCAGCGTTGAGAGGGTGACCGACACCTACGAGCAGTACTTC
CSVERVTDTYEQYF
>.|TRBD1|TRBJ1-5|TRBV30
TGTGCCTGGAGCTCGGGACAGGGCAATCAGCCCCAGCATTTT
CAWSSGQGNQPQHF
>.|.|TRBJ2-3|TRBV25-1
TGTGCCAGCAGTGGGGGCGGAGATACGCAGTATTTT
CASSGGGDTQYF